Below, 21 T cell receptor beta chains from the same sample are listed, as sequenced in a study of T cells in Graves' hyperthyroidism and ophthalmopathy. What was amplified from RNA transcripts were TCR beta CDR3 regions. The HTBI primer set served for first-round RT-PCR of the TCR CDR3. TCRdb analysed the multiplex PCR reads with MiXCR anew, one entry per CDR3 protein. The table has about 610,000 distinct CDR3 sequences, roughly 14% seen once. Sequencing was done on a sample of blood. The receptors here all came from a woman in her thirties or forties with Graves' ophthalmopathy.

V is TRBV12-3 or TRBV12-4 and J is TRBJ2-2; D perhaps matches TRBD1 (6 bases). V lost 6 bases and J lost 1, with 12 bases in between. The CDR3 runs 15 residues. As DNA, the CDR3 is TGTGCCAGCAGACGGGACACGATGAACACCGGGGAGCTGTTTTTT. Translation: CASRRDTMNTGELFF.

This sequence joins TRBV2 and TRBJ1-1; D not certain. Trimming left V 6 bases short and J 7 bases short, with 15 bases between. CDR1 SNHLY and CDR2 FYNNEI come from the germline V gene. The CDR3 has 13 amino acids. CDR3 bases: TGTGCCAGCAGGCCGTCCAGGTCTTTTGAAGCTTTCTTT. Protein sequence: CASRPSRSFEAFF. The variable domain in full, completed from reference TRBV2 and TRBJ1-1, reads EPEVTQTPSHQVTQMGQEVILRCVPISNHLYFYWYRQILGQKVEFLVSFYNNEISEKSEIFDDQFSVERPDGSNFTLKIRSTKLEDSAMYFCASRPSRSFEAFFGQGTRLTVV.

This clonotype has a count of ten or more. The chain uses TRBV15 and TRBJ2-5; 7 bases align to TRBD2. Germline V lookup: CDR1 LNHNV, CDR2 YYDKDF (reference sequence). Trimming removed 5 bases from V and 1 base from J; junction bases left unmatched: 7. There are 15 residues in the CDR3. The CDR3 loop reads CATSGLSGAQETQYF. The CDR3 DNA reads as TGTGCCACCAGCGGCCTGAGCGGGGCCCAAGAGACCCAGTACTTC.

In this sample, this clonotype turned up many times. The germline gene is not matched at one end of the junction; a read error may be the cause. The J gene is TRBJ2-5, the V gene TRBV27; TRBD1 might be the D (5 bases). CDR3 length: 14 amino acids. Germline V lookup: CDR1 MNHEY, CDR2 SMNVEV (reference sequence). For the CDR3, the DNA is TGTGCCAGCAGCTTATCAAGGGGCCAAGAGACCCAGTACTTC. Its protein product is CASSLSRGQETQYF.

This clonotype was observed many times. This rearrangement joins TRBV7-8 to TRBJ2-7; 9 bases match TRBD2. The germline CDR1 and CDR2 sequences are SGHVS and FQNEAQ. V lost 1 base to trimming and J lost 3 bases; unmatched junction nucleotides: 4. The CDR3 contains 15 residues. CDR3 nucleotides: TGTGCCAGCAGCTTAGTAGCTAGCGGGGTCTACGAGCAGTACTTC. Translated, it gives CASSLVASGVYEQYF.

This clonotype was recorded many times. The chain links TRBV28 to TRBJ2-7; 11 positions agree with TRBD2. The germline V gene encodes CDR1 MDHEN and CDR2 SYDVKM. The V and J ends lost 6 bases and 8 bases, in that order; junction bases with no gene match: 12. The CDR3 is 15 residues long. CDR3 sequence reads: CASRPLAGGLPQQYF. The CDR3 DNA follows: TGTGCCAGCAGACCCCTAGCGGGAGGTCTTCCCCAGCAGTACTTC.

This clonotype was seen at least ten times. The genes are TRBV20-1 and TRBJ2-2; TRBD1 is a possible D gene (6 bases). Germline V gives CDR1 DFQATT, CDR2 SNEGSKA (reference sequence). This CDR3 contains 14 residues. V gave up 0 bases and J gave up 4 bases, with 9 bases separating them. The CDR3 bases are TGCAGTGCTAGAGATTTCAGGGGCACCGGGGAGCTGTTTTTT. Protein sequence: CSARDFRGTGELFF.

This clonotype has at least ten counts. CDR3 bases: TGTGCCAGCAGTTTGTCGGGAGGGCCTAGCAAGCAGTACTTC. Translating it yields CASSLSGGPSKQYF. The chain combines TRBV12-3 or TRBV12-4 with TRBJ2-7, with 8 bases aligning to TRBD2. Losses at the gene ends were 3 bases for V and 8 bases for J; bases not matched to a gene: 9. CDR3 length: 14 residues.

At least ten counts were recorded for this clonotype. The chain has TRBV7-9 and TRBJ2-7; D is undetermined. CDR3 length: 15 amino acids. Trimming removed 4 bases at V and 3 bases at J, with 16 bases between. Per the germline V gene, CDR1 is SEHNR and CDR2 is FQNEAQ (reference sequence). The CDR3, as DNA: TGTGCCAGCAGCTCAGCATCCCCACTTTACTACGAGCAGTACTTC. It specifies CASSSASPLYYEQYF.

This clonotype was observed many times. This chain uses TRBV6-1 with TRBJ1-2, with D unresolved. Germline V CDR1 and CDR2: MNHNS, SASEGT. V lost 2 bases and J 2 bases, leaving 9 bases between the germline ends. The CDR3 extends over 14 amino acids. The CDR3 loop is CASSENLVNYGYTF. CDR3 nucleotide sequence: TGTGCCAGCAGTGAAAATTTGGTAAACTATGGCTACACCTTC.

This clonotype occurred many times. The chain carries TRBV2 and TRBJ1-5; D ambiguous. Germline V CDR1 and CDR2: SNHLY, FYNNEI. Trimming left V 8 bases short and J 4 bases short, with 12 bases between. The CDR3 is made up of 13 amino acids. CDR3 sequence reads: CASHGRTNQPQHF. The CDR3 DNA is TGTGCCAGCCATGGAAGAACGAATCAGCCCCAGCATTTT.

This clonotype was counted many times. The J gene is TRBJ1-1, the V gene TRBV5-5; weak D call: TRBD1 (6 bases). The germline V gene encodes CDR1 SGHKS and CDR2 YYEKEE (reference sequence). This CDR3 contains 15 residues. V was shortened by 2 bases and J by 1 base, with 12 bases between the two germline ends. The CDR3 here is CASSFTGDTNTEAFF. The CDR3 DNA sequence: TGTGCCAGCAGCTTTACTGGGGACACGAACACTGAAGCTTTCTTT.

This clonotype has a count of ten or more. The V gene is TRBV6-5, the J gene TRBJ2-4; a weak D match, TRBD2 (5 bases). The germline V gene has CDR1 MNHEY and CDR2 SVGAGI. This CDR3 comprises 19 residues. V dropped 2 bases and J dropped 1 base, with 21 bases sitting between them. CDR3 protein: CASSYPHSSAGGAKNIQYF. The CDR3 DNA follows: TGTGCCAGCAGTTACCCCCACAGTAGCGCGGGTGGGGCCAAAAACATTCAGTACTTC.

The chain recombines TRBV7-2 with TRBJ2-5; D is undetermined. Trimming removed 7 bases from V and 7 bases from J, with 22 bases in between. Germline V gene lookup returns CDR1 SGHTA and CDR2 FQGNSA. This CDR3 has 15 residues. The CDR3 loop is CASNFTLRHLWTQYF. In DNA form, the CDR3 reads TGTGCCAGCAACTTCACCCTAAGACACCTTTGGACCCAGTACTTC. The full variable domain, with the rest looked up from reference TRBV7-2 and TRBJ2-5, is GAGVSQSPSNKVTEKGKDVELRCDPISGHTALYWYRQSLGQGLEFLIYFQGNSAPDKSGLPSDRFSAERTGGSVSTLTIQRTQQEDSAVYLCASNFTLRHLWTQYFGPGTRLLVL.

The table lists this clonotype with many counts. The rearrangement links TRBV29-1 to TRBJ2-5; D may be TRBD2 (7 bases). The V gene lost 4 bases and the J gene lost 4 bases, with 10 bases spanning the gap. The length of the CDR3 is 12 residues. CDR1 is SQVTM, CDR2 ANQGSEA, per germline. The CDR3 is CSVVRGPETQYF. The CDR3 DNA is TGCAGCGTTGTGCGGGGGCCAGAGACCCAGTACTTC.

This clonotype was recorded at least ten times. J is TRBJ1-2 and V is TRBV28, with 7 bases lining up with TRBD1. The trim removed 6 bases at V and 4 bases at J, leaving 5 bases unmatched. Germline lookup yields CDR1 MDHEN and CDR2 SYDVKM. This CDR3 has 13 residues. The chain's CDR3 is CASRTQGSYGYTF. The CDR3 DNA follows: TGTGCCAGCAGAACACAGGGGTCCTATGGCTACACCTTC.

Ten or more counts support this clonotype. The chain uses TRBV6-1 and TRBJ1-2; D is uncertain. This CDR3 is 13 amino acids long. Germline CDR1 and CDR2: MNHNS and SASEGT. The V end was cut by 10 bases, the J end by 1 base, with 13 bases between. The CDR3 reads CATGGWSNYGYTF. CDR3 bases: TGTGCCACAGGAGGGTGGAGTAACTATGGCTACACCTTC.

This clonotype showed up many times. This chain's CDR3 is CASKKATGETQYF. The CDR3 nucleotides read TGTGCCAGCAAGAAAGCGACAGGGGAGACCCAGTACTTC. This sequence joins TRBV2 and TRBJ2-5; 7 bases agree with TRBD1. The CDR3 totals 13 residues. Trimming cost V 7 bases and J 5 bases; bases outside gene matches: 7. Germline CDR1 SNHLY, CDR2 FYNNEI.

The chain recombines TRBV7-2 with TRBJ1-1; D is uncertain. The CDR3 spans 15 residues. From germline, CDR1 is SGHTA and CDR2 FQGNSA. The V and J ends lost 1 base and 0 bases respectively, with 9 bases between them. DNA of the CDR3: TGTGCCAGCAGCTTAGTCACTCCCATGAACACTGAAGCTTTCTTT. Translating it yields CASSLVTPMNTEAFF.

This clonotype was detected many times. The chain recombines TRBV6-5 with TRBJ2-7; possibly TRBD1 for D (5 bases). The germline gives CDR1 MNHEY, CDR2 SVGAGI. The CDR3 runs 14 residues. Trimming took off 4 bases at V and 0 bases at J, with 10 bases between the two ends. CDR3 nucleotide sequence: TGTGCCAGCAGTTTGTACAGGAGCTCCTACGAGCAGTACTTC. Protein sequence: CASSLYRSSYEQYF.

This clonotype was detected a few times. The gene calls are TRBV4-1 and TRBJ1-3; D call uncertain. Germline V lookup: CDR1 MGHRA, CDR2 YSYEKL. The CDR3 length is 17 residues. Trimming took 4 bases from V and 0 from J, leaving 16 bases between them. CDR3 residues: CASSLSPHESSGNTIYF. As DNA, the CDR3 is TGCGCCAGCAGCCTATCACCACACGAGAGCTCTGGAAACACCATATATTTT.